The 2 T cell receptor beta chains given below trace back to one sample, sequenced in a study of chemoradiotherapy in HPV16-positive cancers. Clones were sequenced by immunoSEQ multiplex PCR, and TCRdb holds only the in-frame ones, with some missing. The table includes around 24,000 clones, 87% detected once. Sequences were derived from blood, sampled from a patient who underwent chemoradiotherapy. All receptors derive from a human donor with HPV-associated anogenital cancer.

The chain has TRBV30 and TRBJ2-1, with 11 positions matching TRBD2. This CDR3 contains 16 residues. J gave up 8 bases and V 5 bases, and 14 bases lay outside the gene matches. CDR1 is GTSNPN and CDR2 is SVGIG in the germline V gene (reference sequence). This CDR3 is CAWSEPGTSGPDEQFF. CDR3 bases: TGTGCCTGGTCCGAACCCGGGACTAGCGGCCCGGATGAGCAGTTCTTC.

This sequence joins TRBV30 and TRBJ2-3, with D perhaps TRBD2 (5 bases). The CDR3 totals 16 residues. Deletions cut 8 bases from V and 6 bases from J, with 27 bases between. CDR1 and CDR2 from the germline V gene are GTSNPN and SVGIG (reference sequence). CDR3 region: CARNGGPLGAGDTQYF. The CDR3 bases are TGTGCCAGAAACGGTGGGCCACTAGGTGCTGGGGATACGCAGTATTTT. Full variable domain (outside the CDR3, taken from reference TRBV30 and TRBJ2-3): SQTIHQWPATLVQPVGSPLSLECTVEGTSNPNLYWYRQAAGRGLQLLFYSVGIGQISSEVPQNLSASRPQDRQFILSSKKLLLSDSGFYLCARNGGPLGAGDTQYFGPGTRLTVL.